This T cell receptor beta chain was identified during a study of blood T cell repertoires in COVID-19. Turning to the study itself: COVID-19 samples from acute and convalescent phases originated in the United States, Italy and Spain. PBMCs, B-cell-depleted T cells, or T cells were the source of the cDNA or gDNA that made up the material.

Trimming took off 3 bases at V and 2 bases at J, with 8 bases between the two ends. The CDR3 consists of 14 residues. The germline V gene encodes CDR1 SNHLY and CDR2 FYNNEI. Sequencing used immunoSEQ multiplex PCR; TCRdb keeps in-frame clones, though not all of them. The repertoire holds fewer than 150,000 clones, with 80% to 85% as singletons. The clonotype originates from a woman of 80 years or more with acute or convalescent COVID-19. The chain uses TRBV2 and TRBJ2-1; no definite D call. Sequenced: peripheral blood. DNA of the CDR3: TGTGCCAGCAGTGATCCTAGGACCTACAATGAGCAGTTCTTC. It codes for CASSDPRTYNEQFF.